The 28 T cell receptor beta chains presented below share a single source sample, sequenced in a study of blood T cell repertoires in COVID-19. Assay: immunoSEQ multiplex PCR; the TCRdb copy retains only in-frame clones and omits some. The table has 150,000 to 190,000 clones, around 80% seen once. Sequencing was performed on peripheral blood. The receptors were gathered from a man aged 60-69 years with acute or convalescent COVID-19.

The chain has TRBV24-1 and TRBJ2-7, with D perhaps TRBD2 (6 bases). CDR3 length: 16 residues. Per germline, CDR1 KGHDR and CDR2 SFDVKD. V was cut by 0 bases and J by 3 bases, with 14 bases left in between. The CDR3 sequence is CATSDLRRMDYYEQYF. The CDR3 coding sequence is TGTGCCACCAGTGATTTGCGACGGATGGACTACTACGAGCAGTACTTC.

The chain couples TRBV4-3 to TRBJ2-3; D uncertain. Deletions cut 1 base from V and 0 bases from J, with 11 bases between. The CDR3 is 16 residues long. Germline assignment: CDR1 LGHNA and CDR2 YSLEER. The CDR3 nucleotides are TGCGCCAGCAGCCAAGGTCCGGTTTCTAGCACAGATACGCAGTATTTT. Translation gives CASSQGPVSSTDTQYF.

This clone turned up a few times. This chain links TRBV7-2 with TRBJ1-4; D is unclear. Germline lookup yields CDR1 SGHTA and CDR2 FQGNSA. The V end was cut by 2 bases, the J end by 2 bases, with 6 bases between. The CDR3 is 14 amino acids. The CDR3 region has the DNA TGTGCCAGCAGCTTACGGTCTACTAATGAAAAACTGTTTTTT. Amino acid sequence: CASSLRSTNEKLFF.

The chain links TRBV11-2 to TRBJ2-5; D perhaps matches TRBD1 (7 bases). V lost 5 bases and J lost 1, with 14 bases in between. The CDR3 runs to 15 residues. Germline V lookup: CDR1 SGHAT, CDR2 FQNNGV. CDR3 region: CASSPVRGAQETQYF. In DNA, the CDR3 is TGTGCCAGCAGCCCAGTCAGGGGGGCCCAAGAGACCCAGTACTTC.

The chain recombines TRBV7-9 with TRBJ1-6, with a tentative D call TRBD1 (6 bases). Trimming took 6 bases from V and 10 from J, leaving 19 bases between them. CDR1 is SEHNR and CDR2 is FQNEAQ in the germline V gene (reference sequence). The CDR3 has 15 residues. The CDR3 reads CASRHNREKGSPLHF. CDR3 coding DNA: TGTGCCAGCAGGCACAACAGGGAAAAGGGGTCACCCCTCCACTTT.

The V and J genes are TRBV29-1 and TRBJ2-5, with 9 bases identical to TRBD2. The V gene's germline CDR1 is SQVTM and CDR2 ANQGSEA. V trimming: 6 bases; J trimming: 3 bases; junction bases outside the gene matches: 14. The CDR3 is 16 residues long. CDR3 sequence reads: CSVGGVSGRRKETQYF. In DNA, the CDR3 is TGCAGCGTGGGGGGGGTTAGCGGGAGACGGAAAGAGACCCAGTACTTC.

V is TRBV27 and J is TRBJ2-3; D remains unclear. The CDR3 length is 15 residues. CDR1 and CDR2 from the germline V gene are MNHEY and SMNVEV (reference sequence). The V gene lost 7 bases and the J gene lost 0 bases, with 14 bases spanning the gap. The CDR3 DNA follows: TGTGCCAGCATGACTCCTACACGTAGCACAGATACGCAGTATTTT. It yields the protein CASMTPTRSTDTQYF.

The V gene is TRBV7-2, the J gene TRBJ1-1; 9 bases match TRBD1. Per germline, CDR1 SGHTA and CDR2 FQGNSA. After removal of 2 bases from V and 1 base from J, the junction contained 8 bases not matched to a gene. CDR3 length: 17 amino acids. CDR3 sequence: CASSLRGLGQGNTEAFF. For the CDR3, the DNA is TGTGCCAGCAGCTTACGGGGTCTGGGACAGGGGAACACTGAAGCTTTCTTT.

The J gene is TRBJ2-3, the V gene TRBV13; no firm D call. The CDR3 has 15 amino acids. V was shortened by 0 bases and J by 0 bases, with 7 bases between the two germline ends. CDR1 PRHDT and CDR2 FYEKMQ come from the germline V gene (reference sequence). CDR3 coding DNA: TGTGCCAGCAGCTTAGGCGGGTTTAGCACAGATACGCAGTATTTT. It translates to CASSLGGFSTDTQYF.

The CDR3 coding sequence is TGTGCCAGCGCCGGGGAACTCCTTAGTAGCGAAGCTTTCTTT. Translating it yields CASAGELLSSEAFF. The chain joins TRBV9 to TRBJ1-1, with D unclear. V shed 7 bases and J shed 8 bases, with 21 bases lying between them. The germline V gene encodes CDR1 SGDLS and CDR2 YYNGEE. The CDR3 extends over 14 amino acids. Filled out from reference TRBV9 and TRBJ1-1, the complete variable domain reads DSGVTQTPKHLITATGQRVTLRCSPRSGDLSVYWYQQSLDQGLQFLIQYYNGEERAKGNILERFSAQQFPDLHSELNLSSLELGDSALYFCASAGELLSSEAFFGQGTRLTVV.

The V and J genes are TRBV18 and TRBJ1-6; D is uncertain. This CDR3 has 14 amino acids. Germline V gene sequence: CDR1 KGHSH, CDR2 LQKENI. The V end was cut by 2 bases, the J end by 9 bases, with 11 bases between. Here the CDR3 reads CASSPNREGSPLHF. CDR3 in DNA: TGTGCCAGCTCACCAAATCGGGAAGGTTCACCCCTCCACTTT.

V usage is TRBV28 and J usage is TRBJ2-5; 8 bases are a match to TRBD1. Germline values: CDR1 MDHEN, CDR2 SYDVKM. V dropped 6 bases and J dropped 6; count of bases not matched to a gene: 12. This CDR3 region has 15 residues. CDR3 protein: CASRGARTGYKTQYF. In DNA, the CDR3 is TGTGCCAGCAGGGGCGCGAGGACAGGGTATAAGACCCAGTACTTC.

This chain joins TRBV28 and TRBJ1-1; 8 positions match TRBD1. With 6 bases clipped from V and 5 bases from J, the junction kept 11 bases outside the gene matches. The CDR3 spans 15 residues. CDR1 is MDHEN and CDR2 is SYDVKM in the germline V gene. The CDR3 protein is CASRGRGPAGTEAFF. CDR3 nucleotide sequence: TGTGCCAGCAGAGGCAGGGGGCCCGCGGGGACTGAAGCTTTCTTT.

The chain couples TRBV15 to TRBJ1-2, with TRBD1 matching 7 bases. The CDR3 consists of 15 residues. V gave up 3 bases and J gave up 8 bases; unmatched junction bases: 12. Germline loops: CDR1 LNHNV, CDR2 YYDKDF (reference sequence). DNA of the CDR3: TGTGCCACCAGCAGCAGTGCTACAGGGGCAGGGGGCTACACCTTC. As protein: CATSSSATGAGGYTF.

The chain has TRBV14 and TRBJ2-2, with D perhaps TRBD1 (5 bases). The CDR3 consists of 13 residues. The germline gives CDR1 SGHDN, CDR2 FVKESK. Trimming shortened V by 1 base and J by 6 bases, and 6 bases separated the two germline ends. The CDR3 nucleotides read TGTGCCAGCAGCCAAGCCAGGGCCGGGGAGCTGTTTTTT. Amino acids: CASSQARAGELFF.

The CDR3 DNA reads TGTGCCAGCAGCTTAGCCGGGGCCAAAAACATTCAGTACTTC. Translating gives CASSLAGAKNIQYF. V and J are TRBV7-9 and TRBJ2-4; unclear D gene. This CDR3 spans 14 amino acids. The germline CDR1 and CDR2 sequences are SEHNR and FQNEAQ (reference sequence). Trimming removed 0 bases from V and 1 base from J, with 4 bases in between.

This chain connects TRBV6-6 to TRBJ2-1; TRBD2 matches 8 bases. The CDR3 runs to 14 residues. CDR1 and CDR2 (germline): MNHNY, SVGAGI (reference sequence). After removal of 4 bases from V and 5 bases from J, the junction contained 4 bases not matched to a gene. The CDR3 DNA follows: TGTGCCAGCAGTTTTAGCGGGGCGGACAATGAGCAGTTCTTC. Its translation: CASSFSGADNEQFF.

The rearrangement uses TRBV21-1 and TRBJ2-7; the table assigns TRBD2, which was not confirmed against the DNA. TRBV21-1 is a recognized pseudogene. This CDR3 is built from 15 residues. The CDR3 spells CASSKAGGPLYEQYF. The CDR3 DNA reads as TGTGCCAGCAGCAAAGCGGGGGGACCGCTCTACGAGCAGTACTTC.

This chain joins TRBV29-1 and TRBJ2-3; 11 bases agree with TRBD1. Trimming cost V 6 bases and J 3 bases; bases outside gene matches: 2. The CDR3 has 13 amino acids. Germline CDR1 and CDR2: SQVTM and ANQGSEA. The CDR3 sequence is CSVRDRGTDTQYF. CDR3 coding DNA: TGCAGCGTCAGGGACAGGGGGACAGATACGCAGTATTTT.

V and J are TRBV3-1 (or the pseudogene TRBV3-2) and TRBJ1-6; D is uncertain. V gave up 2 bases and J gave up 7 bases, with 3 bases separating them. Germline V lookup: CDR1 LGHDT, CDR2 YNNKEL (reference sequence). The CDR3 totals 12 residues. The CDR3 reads CASSQQNSPLHF. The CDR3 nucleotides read TGTGCCAGCAGCCAACAGAATTCACCCCTCCACTTT.

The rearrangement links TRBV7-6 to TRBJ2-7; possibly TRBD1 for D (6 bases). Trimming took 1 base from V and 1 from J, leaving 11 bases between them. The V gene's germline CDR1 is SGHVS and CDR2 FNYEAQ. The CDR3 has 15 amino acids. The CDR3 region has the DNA TGTGCCAGCAGCTTAGATAGGGGGTTGTCCTACGAGCAGTACTTC. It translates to CASSLDRGLSYEQYF. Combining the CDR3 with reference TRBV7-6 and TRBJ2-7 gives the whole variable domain GAGVSQSPRYKVTKRGQDVALRCDPISGHVSLYWYRQALGQGPEFLTYFNYEAQQDKSGLPNDRFSAERPEGSISTLTIQRTEQRDSAMYRCASSLDRGLSYEQYFGPGTRLTVT.

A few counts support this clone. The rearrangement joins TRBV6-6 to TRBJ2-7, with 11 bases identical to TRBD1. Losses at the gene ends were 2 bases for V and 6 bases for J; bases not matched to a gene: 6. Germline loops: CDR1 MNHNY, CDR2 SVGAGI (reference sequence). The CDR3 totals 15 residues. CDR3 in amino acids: CASSYILGQGGEQYF. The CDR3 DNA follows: TGTGCCAGCAGTTACATACTGGGACAGGGGGGCGAGCAGTACTTC.

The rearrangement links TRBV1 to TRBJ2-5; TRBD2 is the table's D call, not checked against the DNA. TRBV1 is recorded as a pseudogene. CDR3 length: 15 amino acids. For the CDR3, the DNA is TGCACCAGCAGCCAAGATCATAGCGGCCAAGAGACCCAGTACTTC. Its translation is CTSSQDHSGQETQYF.

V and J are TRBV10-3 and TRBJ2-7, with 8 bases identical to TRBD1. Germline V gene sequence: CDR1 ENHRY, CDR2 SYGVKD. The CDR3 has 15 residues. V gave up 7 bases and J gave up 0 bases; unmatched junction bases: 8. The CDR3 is CAITPGQGNSYEQYF. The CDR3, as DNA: TGTGCCATCACCCCCGGACAGGGAAACTCCTACGAGCAGTACTTC.

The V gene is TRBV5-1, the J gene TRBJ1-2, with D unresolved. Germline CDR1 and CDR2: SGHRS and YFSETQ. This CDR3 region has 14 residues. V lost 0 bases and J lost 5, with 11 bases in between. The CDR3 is CASSLDSTAYGYTF. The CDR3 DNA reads TGCGCCAGCAGCTTGGACAGTACCGCGTATGGCTACACCTTC.

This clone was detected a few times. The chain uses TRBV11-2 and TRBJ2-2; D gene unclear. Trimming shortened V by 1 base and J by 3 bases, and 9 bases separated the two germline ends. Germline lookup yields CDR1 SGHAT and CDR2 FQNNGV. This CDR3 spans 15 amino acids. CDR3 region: CASSLGASYTGELFF. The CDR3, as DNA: TGTGCCAGCAGCTTAGGGGCCTCCTACACCGGGGAGCTGTTTTTT.

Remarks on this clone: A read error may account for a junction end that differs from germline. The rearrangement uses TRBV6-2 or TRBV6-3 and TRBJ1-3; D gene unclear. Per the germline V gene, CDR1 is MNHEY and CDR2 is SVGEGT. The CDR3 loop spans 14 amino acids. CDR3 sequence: CASSNSQLGNTIYF. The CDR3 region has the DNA TGTGCCAGCAGTAACTCTCAACTCGGAAACACCATATATTTT.

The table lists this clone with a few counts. The CDR3: CASSLSGARGYTF. Here the CDR3 DNA reads TGTGCCAGCAGTTTATCAGGGGCGCGTGGCTACACCTTC. The genes are TRBV27 and TRBJ1-2; maybe TRBD1 (5 bases). CDR1 and CDR2 (germline): MNHEY, SMNVEV (reference sequence). The CDR3 consists of 13 residues. Trimming shortened V by 0 bases and J by 7 bases, and 9 bases separated the two germline ends.